Shown below are 17 T cell receptor beta chains from a single sample sequenced in a study of T cell responses to AZD1222 COVID-19 vaccine. Produced via immunoSEQ multiplex PCR; TCRdb's table is partial and in-frame only. In the table there are around 6,100 clones, 80% to 90% of which are singletons. The sequencing used peripheral blood, collected 28 days after the second AZD1222 dose. These receptor sequences come from an adult who received the AZD1222 COVID-19 vaccine.

This chain uses TRBV7-3 with TRBJ2-1; TRBD1 agrees at 10 bases. The V gene end was trimmed by 6 bases and the J gene end by 8 bases; junction bases not matched to a gene: 7. The germline gives CDR1 SGHTA, CDR2 FQGTGA. The CDR3 is made up of 14 amino acids. CDR3 nucleotide sequence: TGTGCCAGCAGTGGACAGGGGGGATTCGATGAGCAGTTCTTC. Translated: CASSGQGGFDEQFF.

This chain links TRBV11-3 with TRBJ2-1; no clear D gene. The CDR3 totals 15 residues. Trimming removed 3 bases at V and 1 base at J, with 10 bases between. Germline-derived CDR1 and CDR2 are SGHNT and YENEEA. CDR3 DNA: TGTGCCAGCAGCTTCCGGGCGAGTTCCTACAATGAGCAGTTCTTC. This encodes CASSFRASSYNEQFF.

CDR3 coding DNA: TGTGCCAGCAGCCCGACTCGCAACAGGGGACCCTACGAGCAGTACTTC. It encodes CASSPTRNRGPYEQYF. This chain uses TRBV7-2 with TRBJ2-7; 7 nucleotides line up with TRBD1. The CDR3 contains 16 residues. The trim removed 5 bases at V and 2 bases at J, leaving 12 bases unmatched. The germline V gene has CDR1 SGHTA and CDR2 FQGNSA.

The CDR3 DNA reads as TGTGCCAGCAGCTTAGGAGGGCCCAATCAGCCCCAGCATTTT. This sequence encodes CASSLGGPNQPQHF. The gene calls are TRBV7-2 and TRBJ1-5; no firm D call. The V end lost 1 base, the J end lost 3 bases, and 7 bases lay between the germline ends. Looked up from germline, CDR1 is SGHTA and CDR2 is FQGNSA. The CDR3 length is 14 residues.

J is TRBJ1-2 and V is TRBV20-1, with a weak D call TRBD1 (6 bases). This CDR3 spans 11 amino acids. Per germline, CDR1 DFQATT and CDR2 SNEGSKA (reference sequence). The V and J ends lost 5 bases and 7 bases respectively, with 11 bases between them. This chain's CDR3 is CSAATGIGYTF. For the CDR3, the DNA is TGCAGTGCTGCAACAGGGATTGGCTACACCTTC.

The chain uses TRBV28 and TRBJ1-4, with D perhaps matching TRBD1 (5 bases). CDR1 MDHEN and CDR2 SYDVKM come from the germline V gene. V dropped 3 bases and J dropped 5 bases, with 16 bases sitting between them. There are 16 residues in the CDR3. CDR3 sequence: CASSFFRGAGNEKLFF. CDR3 bases: TGTGCCAGCAGTTTTTTCAGAGGGGCAGGGAATGAAAAACTGTTTTTT.

The CDR3 is CASSPGLGGYNEQFF. The CDR3 DNA follows: TGTGCCAGCTCACCGGGACTAGGGGGATACAATGAGCAGTTCTTC. The J gene is TRBJ2-1, the V gene TRBV18; TRBD2 matches 8 bases. This CDR3 has 15 residues. Germline assignment: CDR1 KGHSH and CDR2 LQKENI. V gave up 3 bases and J gave up 4 bases; unmatched junction bases: 5.

CDR3 amino acids: CASSSKTTYEQYV. In nucleotides, the CDR3 is TGTGCCAGCAGTTCGAAGACGACCTACGAGCAGTACGTC. The chain couples TRBV5-4 to TRBJ2-7, with no clear D. The V and J ends lost 5 bases and 2 bases respectively, with 11 bases between them. The CDR3 is made up of 13 amino acids. CDR1 and CDR2 from the germline V gene are SGHNT and YYREEE (reference sequence).

The genes are TRBV12-5 and TRBJ2-7; possible D gene TRBD1, 5 bases. CDR1 is LGHNT, CDR2 FRNRAP, per germline. V shed 0 bases and J shed 3 bases, with 24 bases lying between them. The CDR3 is 19 residues long. The CDR3 sequence is CASGLVFPIFRQGGYEQYF. CDR3 bases: TGTGCTAGTGGTTTGGTATTCCCCATATTCCGGCAGGGTGGCTACGAGCAGTACTTC.

V gene TRBV19 combines with J gene TRBJ1-5; D may be TRBD1 (6 bases). The germline V and J ends were trimmed by 1 base and 8 bases, with 12 bases remaining between them. This CDR3 contains 14 residues. The V gene's germline CDR1 is LNHDA and CDR2 SQIVND (reference sequence). CDR3 sequence reads: CASSIVGAREPQHF. The DNA of the CDR3 is TGTGCCAGTAGTATAGTGGGGGCCCGGGAGCCCCAGCATTTT.

J is TRBJ1-2 and V is TRBV13, with D possibly TRBD1 on 5 matching bases. This CDR3 has 14 residues. Germline-derived CDR1 and CDR2 are PRHDT and FYEKMQ (reference sequence). The ends were cut back, 1 base at V and 6 bases at J, with 12 bases in the middle. The CDR3 protein is CASSLEGLGDGYTF. The CDR3 DNA reads as TGTGCCAGCAGCTTAGAGGGGTTAGGCGATGGCTACACCTTC. The full variable domain, in which reference TRBV13 and TRBJ1-2 provide the parts outside the CDR3, is AAGVIQSPRHLIKEKRETATLKCYPIPRHDTVYWYQQGPGQDPQFLISFYEKMQSDKGSIPDRFSAQQFSDYHSELNMSSLELGDSALYFCASSLEGLGDGYTFGSGTRLTVV.

The gene calls are TRBV7-9 and TRBJ1-2; 9 bases are shared with TRBD1. CDR1 and CDR2 from the germline V gene are SEHNR and FQNEAQ (reference sequence). The CDR3 has 13 amino acids. With V trimmed by 10 bases and J by 5 bases, 8 bases remained unmatched. CDR3 amino acids: CATSGTGQYGYTF. CDR3 DNA sequence: TGTGCCACCTCCGGGACAGGGCAATATGGCTACACCTTC.

The chain carries TRBV7-9 and TRBJ1-2, with 9 bases aligning to TRBD1. J lost 8 bases, V lost 1 base, and 5 bases had no gene match. Germline lookup yields CDR1 SEHNR and CDR2 FQNEAQ (reference sequence). The CDR3 length is 14 residues. CDR3 sequence (DNA): TGTGCCAGCAGCTTAGGTACAGGGGGCGAGGGCTACACCTTC. This encodes CASSLGTGGEGYTF.

This clone was detected only once. The V and J genes are TRBV2 and TRBJ2-5; 10 nucleotides line up with TRBD2. The CDR3 spans 17 residues. The germline gives CDR1 SNHLY, CDR2 FYNNEI. V shed 0 bases, J shed 5 bases, and the junction held 9 bases outside the gene matches. The CDR3 DNA reads TGTGCCAGCAGTGAAGCGCGGGGGCTAGCGGGAGAGGAGACCCAGTACTTC. This translates into CASSEARGLAGEETQYF.

The chain uses TRBV11-1 and TRBJ2-3, with 7 bases identical to TRBD2. The CDR3 is 16 residues long. The J segment lost 2 bases and the V segment lost 1 base, leaving 6 bases of the junction unmatched. In germline, CDR1 is SGHAT, CDR2 FQDESV (reference sequence). CDR3 DNA: TGTGCCAGCAGCTTAGGTCGAGCGGGGATCACAGATACGCAGTATTTT. This translates into CASSLGRAGITDTQYF.

This clone was counted a few times. The chain links TRBV6-2 or TRBV6-3 to TRBJ2-7, with no clear D. Trimming left V 4 bases short and J 2 bases short, with 15 bases between. Germline CDR1 is MNHEY and CDR2 is SVGEGT. The CDR3 loop spans 15 amino acids. The CDR3 DNA reads TGTGCCAGCAGTTCCCCGGAGAGTGCAGCCTACGAGCAGTACTTC. Its protein is CASSSPESAAYEQYF.

This rearrangement joins TRBV12-3 or TRBV12-4 to TRBJ1-6, with D unresolved. V was pared by 3 bases and J by 9 bases, with 6 bases between. CDR3 length equals 12 residues. The CDR3 region is CASSFVRSPLHF. The CDR3 DNA reads TGTGCCAGCAGTTTCGTCCGTTCACCCCTCCACTTT.